Below are 9 T cell receptor beta chains sequenced from a single sample in a study of T cells in Graves' hyperthyroidism and ophthalmopathy. The investigators amplified TCR beta CDR3 regions from RNA transcripts. An initial round of RT-PCR targeting the TCR CDR3 relied on the HTBI primer set. In TCRdb, the multiplex PCR reads were re-called with MiXCR into one record per CDR3 protein. The data show around 660,000 distinct CDR3 sequences, 40% to 55% seen once. The sequenced sample consisted of peripheral blood or thyroid tissue (not recorded which). These receptors were collected from an adult man with Graves' disease, either hyperthyroidism or ophthalmopathy (not recorded which).

The V gene is TRBV7-9, the J gene TRBJ1-2; no firm D call. The CDR3 totals 14 residues. The V end lost 4 bases, the J end lost 8 bases, and 17 bases lay between the germline ends. Germline V CDR1 and CDR2: SEHNR, FQNEAQ (reference sequence). CDR3 in amino acids: CASSWPPGLEGYTF. Written as DNA, the CDR3 is TGTGCCAGCAGCTGGCCCCCGGGCCTTGAGGGCTACACCTTC. The variable domain in full, with the rest retrieved from reference TRBV7-9 and TRBJ1-2, is DTGVSQNPRHKITKRGQNVTFRCDPISEHNRLYWYRQTLGQGPEFLTYFQNEAQLEKSRLLSDRFSAERPKGSFSTLEIQRTEQGDSAMYLCASSWPPGLEGYTFGSGTRLTVV.

V and J are TRBV18 and TRBJ2-7; D uncertain. Trimming removed 1 base from V and 5 bases from J, with 9 bases in between. Germline CDR1 reads KGHSH; CDR2 reads LQKENI. The CDR3 loop spans 13 amino acids. The CDR3 DNA reads as TGTGCCAGCTCACCACAGGGTCCTAACGAGCAGTACTTC. Its protein product is CASSPQGPNEQYF. Using reference TRBV18 and TRBJ2-7 for the parts outside the CDR3, the full variable domain is NAGVMQNPRHLVRRRGQEARLRCSPMKGHSHVYWYRQLPEEGLKFMVYLQKENIIDESGMPKERFSAEFPKEGPSILRIQQVVRGDSAAYFCASSPQGPNEQYFGPGTRLTVT.

This clonotype was observed at least ten times. The CDR3 nucleotides are TGTGCCAGCAGCAACGCCGGGACGGGAGGATCACCCCTCCACTTT. Its protein is CASSNAGTGGSPLHF. The chain links TRBV7-9 to TRBJ1-6, with D tentatively TRBD1 (5 bases). Trimming shortened V by 5 bases and J by 10 bases, and 18 bases separated the two germline ends. CDR1 is SEHNR and CDR2 is FQNEAQ in the germline V gene (reference sequence). The CDR3 is made up of 15 amino acids.

Many counts were recorded for this clonotype. CDR3 sequence (DNA): TGTGCCAGCAGCGACCAGGGAGATCAGCCCCAGCATTTT. Residues: CASSDQGDQPQHF. This chain joins TRBV25-1 and TRBJ1-5; D may be TRBD1 (5 bases). V was trimmed by 6 bases and J by 5 bases, leaving 11 bases between them. The germline CDR1 and CDR2 sequences are MGHDK and SYGVNS. The CDR3 length is 13 residues.

Comment on this clonotype: In this CDR3 the conserved last residue, phenylalanine or tryptophan, is missing, so a read error is likely. The V call is TRBV29-1, the J call TRBJ1-2; 11 nucleotides line up with TRBD1. This CDR3 has 15 residues. Germline CDR1 is SQVTM and CDR2 is ANQGSEA. J was trimmed by 8 bases and V by 8 bases; bases with no gene match: 16. The CDR3 sequence is CSLTTQDRGRRGYTL. As DNA, the CDR3 is TGCAGCTTAACTACCCAGGACAGGGGGCGTAGGGGCTACACCCTC.

The CDR3 DNA reads TGTGCCAGCAGCCGTGGGGAACAGAGAAATTCACCCCTCCACTTT. Its translation: CASSRGEQRNSPLHF. The V and J genes are TRBV7-6 and TRBJ1-6, with D unclear. Per germline, CDR1 SGHVS and CDR2 FNYEAQ. The V gene lost 5 bases and the J gene lost 7 bases, with 15 bases spanning the gap. This CDR3 contains 15 residues.

In its sample, this clonotype was seen many times. V is TRBV10-2 and J is TRBJ1-6, with D tentatively TRBD1 (5 bases). Germline V gives CDR1 WSHSY, CDR2 SAAADI. Trimming took off 7 bases at V and 7 bases at J, with 17 bases between the two ends. This CDR3 region has 15 residues. The CDR3 DNA reads TGCGCCAGCACTCCCCAGGGCGCGGGGAATTCACCCCTCCACTTT. Protein: CASTPQGAGNSPLHF.

This clonotype has a handful of counts. The rearrangement uses TRBV5-1 and TRBJ2-7; 8 bases align to TRBD1. The CDR3 length is 15 residues. J lost 6 bases, V lost 4 bases, and 12 bases had no gene match. The germline CDR1 and CDR2 sequences are SGHRS and YFSETQ. CDR3 amino acids: CASSLMTGVLGEQYF. Here the CDR3 DNA reads TGCGCCAGCAGCCTGATGACAGGGGTCTTGGGCGAGCAGTACTTC.

This clonotype has ten or more counts. The rearrangement uses TRBV7-9 and TRBJ2-5; a possible D gene is TRBD2 (5 bases). The CDR3 totals 15 residues. Germline CDR1 and CDR2: SEHNR and FQNEAQ (reference sequence). Trimming removed 5 bases from V and 14 bases from J, with 27 bases in between. DNA for the CDR3: TGTGCCAGCAGCCCACCCAGCGCGGTTAGCGTACCGGCTTACTTC. Translated, it gives CASSPPSAVSVPAYF.